This TCR beta chain was captured in a study of T cells in Graves' hyperthyroidism and ophthalmopathy. Trimming took off 1 base at V and 11 bases at J, with 6 bases between the two ends. CDR3 size: 11 residues. What was amplified from RNA transcripts were TCR beta CDR3 regions. The HTBI primer set served for first-round RT-PCR of the TCR CDR3. TCRdb recomputed calls from the multiplex PCR reads with MiXCR, one row per CDR3 protein. This table has under 400,000 distinct CDR3 sequences, roughly 14% appearing once. Clinical symptoms, serum thyroxine and TRAb, thyroid ultrasound and orbital computed tomography were used for the diagnoses.

The origin of this receptor is an older woman with Graves' hyperthyroidism. The rearrangement links TRBV12-3 or TRBV12-4 to TRBJ2-1, with no clear D. Sequencing was done on a sample of blood. CDR3 amino acids: CASSLGAKQFF. DNA for the CDR3: TGTGCCAGCAGTTTAGGGGCGAAGCAGTTCTTC.